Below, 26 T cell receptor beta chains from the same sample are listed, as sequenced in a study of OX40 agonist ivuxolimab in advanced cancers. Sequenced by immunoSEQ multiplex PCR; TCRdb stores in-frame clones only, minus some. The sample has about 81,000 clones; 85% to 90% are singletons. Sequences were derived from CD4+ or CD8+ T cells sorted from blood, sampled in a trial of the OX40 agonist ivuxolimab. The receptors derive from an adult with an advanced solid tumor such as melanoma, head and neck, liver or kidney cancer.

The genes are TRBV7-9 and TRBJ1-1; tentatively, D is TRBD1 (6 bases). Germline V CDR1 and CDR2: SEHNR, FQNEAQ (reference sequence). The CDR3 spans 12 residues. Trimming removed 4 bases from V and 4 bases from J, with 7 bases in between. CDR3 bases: TGTGCCAGCAGCTCAGGGGTCACTGAAGCTTTCTTT. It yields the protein CASSSGVTEAFF.

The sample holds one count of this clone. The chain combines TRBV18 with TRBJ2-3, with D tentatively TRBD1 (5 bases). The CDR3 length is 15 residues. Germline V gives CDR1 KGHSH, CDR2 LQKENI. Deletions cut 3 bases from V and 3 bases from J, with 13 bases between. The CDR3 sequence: CASSPGRVTTDTQYF. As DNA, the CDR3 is TGTGCCAGCTCACCGGGCAGGGTAACGACAGATACGCAGTATTTT.

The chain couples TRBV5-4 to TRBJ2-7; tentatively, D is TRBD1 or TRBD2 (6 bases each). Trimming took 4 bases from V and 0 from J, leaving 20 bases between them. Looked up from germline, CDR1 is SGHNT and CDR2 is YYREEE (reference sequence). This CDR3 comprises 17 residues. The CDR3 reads CASSRGGLAGVSYEQYF. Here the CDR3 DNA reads TGTGCCAGCAGCCGTGGGGGGTTGGCAGGGGTCTCCTACGAGCAGTACTTC. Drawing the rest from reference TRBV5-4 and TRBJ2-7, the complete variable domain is ETGVTQSPTHLIKTRGQQVTLRCSSQSGHNTVSWYQQALGQGPQFIFQYYREEENGRGNFPPRFSGLQFPNYSSELNVNALELDDSALYLCASSRGGLAGVSYEQYFGPGTRLTVT.

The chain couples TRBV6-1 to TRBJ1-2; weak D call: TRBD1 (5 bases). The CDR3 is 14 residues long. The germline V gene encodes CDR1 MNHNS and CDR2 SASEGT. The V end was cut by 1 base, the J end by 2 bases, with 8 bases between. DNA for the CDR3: TGTGCCAGCAGTGAAGAAAAGGGGAACTATGGCTACACCTTC. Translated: CASSEEKGNYGYTF.

Here the CDR3 DNA reads TGTGCCAGCAGTTCGCCGTTCTCTGGGGCCAACGTCCTGACTTTC. It encodes CASSSPFSGANVLTF. The chain joins TRBV5-4 to TRBJ2-6; D call uncertain. In germline, CDR1 is SGHNT, CDR2 YYREEE (reference sequence). This CDR3 spans 15 amino acids. Trimming shortened V by 5 bases and J by 0 bases, and 9 bases separated the two germline ends.

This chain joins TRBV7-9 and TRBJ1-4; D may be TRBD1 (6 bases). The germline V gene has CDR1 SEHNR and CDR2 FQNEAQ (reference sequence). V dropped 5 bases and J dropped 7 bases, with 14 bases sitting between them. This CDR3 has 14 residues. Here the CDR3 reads CASSGGQGSEKLFF. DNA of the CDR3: TGTGCCAGCAGCGGGGGGCAGGGCTCTGAAAAACTGTTTTTT.

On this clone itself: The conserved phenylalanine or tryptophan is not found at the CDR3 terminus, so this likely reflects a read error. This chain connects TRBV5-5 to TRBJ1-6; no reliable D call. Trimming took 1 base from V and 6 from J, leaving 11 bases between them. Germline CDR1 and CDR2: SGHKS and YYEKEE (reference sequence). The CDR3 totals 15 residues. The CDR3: CASSLLGQSNSPLHL. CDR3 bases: TGTGCCAGCAGCTTGCTTGGTCAGTCTAATTCACCCCTCCACCTT.

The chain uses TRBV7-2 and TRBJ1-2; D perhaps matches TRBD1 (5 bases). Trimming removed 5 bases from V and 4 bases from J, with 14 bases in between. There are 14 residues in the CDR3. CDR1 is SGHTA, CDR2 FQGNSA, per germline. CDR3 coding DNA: TGTGCCAGCAGCCCCCTCGTGGGGCGCTATGGCTACACCTTC. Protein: CASSPLVGRYGYTF. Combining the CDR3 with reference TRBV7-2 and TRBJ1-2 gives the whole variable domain GAGVSQSPSNKVTEKGKDVELRCDPISGHTALYWYRQSLGQGLEFLIYFQGNSAPDKSGLPSDRFSAERTGGSVSTLTIQRTQQEDSAVYLCASSPLVGRYGYTFGSGTRLTVV.

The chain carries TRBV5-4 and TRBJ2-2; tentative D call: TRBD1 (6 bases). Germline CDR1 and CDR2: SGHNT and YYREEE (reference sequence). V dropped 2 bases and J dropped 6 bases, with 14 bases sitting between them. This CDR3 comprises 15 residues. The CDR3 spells CASSLGQRSAGELFF. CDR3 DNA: TGTGCCAGCAGCTTAGGACAGAGATCTGCCGGGGAGCTGTTTTTT.

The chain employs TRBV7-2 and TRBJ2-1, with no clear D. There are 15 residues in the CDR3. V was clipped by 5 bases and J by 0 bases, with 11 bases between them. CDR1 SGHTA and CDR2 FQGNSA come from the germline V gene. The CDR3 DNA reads TGTGCCAGCAGCCCCGCCCCCTACTCCTACAATGAGCAGTTCTTC. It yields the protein CASSPAPYSYNEQFF.

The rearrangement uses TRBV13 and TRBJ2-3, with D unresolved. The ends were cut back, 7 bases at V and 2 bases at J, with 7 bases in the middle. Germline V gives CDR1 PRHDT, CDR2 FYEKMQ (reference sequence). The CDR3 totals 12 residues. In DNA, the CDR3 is TGTGCCAGCACCACCTTCACAGATACGCAGTATTTT. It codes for CASTTFTDTQYF. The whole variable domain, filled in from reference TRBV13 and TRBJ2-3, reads AAGVIQSPRHLIKEKRETATLKCYPIPRHDTVYWYQQGPGQDPQFLISFYEKMQSDKGSIPDRFSAQQFSDYHSELNMSSLELGDSALYFCASTTFTDTQYFGPGTRLTVL.

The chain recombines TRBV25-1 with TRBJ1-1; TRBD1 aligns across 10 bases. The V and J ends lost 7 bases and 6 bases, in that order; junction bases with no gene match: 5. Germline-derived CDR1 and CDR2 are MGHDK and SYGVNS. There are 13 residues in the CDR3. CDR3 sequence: CASTPDRGAEAFF. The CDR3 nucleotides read TGTGCCAGCACTCCGGACAGGGGGGCTGAAGCTTTCTTT.

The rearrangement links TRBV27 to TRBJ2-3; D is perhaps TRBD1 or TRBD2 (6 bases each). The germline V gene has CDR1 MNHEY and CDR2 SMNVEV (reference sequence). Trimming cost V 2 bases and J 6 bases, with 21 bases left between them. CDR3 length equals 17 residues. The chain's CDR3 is CASSLRRAGALVDTQYF. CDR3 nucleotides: TGTGCCAGCAGTTTAAGGAGGGCAGGGGCTTTAGTCGATACGCAGTATTTT.

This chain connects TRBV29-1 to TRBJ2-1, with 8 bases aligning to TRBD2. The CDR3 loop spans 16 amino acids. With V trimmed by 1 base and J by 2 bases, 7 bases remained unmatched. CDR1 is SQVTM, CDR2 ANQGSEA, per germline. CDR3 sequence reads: CSVEGAGGLTYNEQFF. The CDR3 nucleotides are TGCAGCGTTGAAGGGGCGGGGGGTCTGACCTACAATGAGCAGTTCTTC.

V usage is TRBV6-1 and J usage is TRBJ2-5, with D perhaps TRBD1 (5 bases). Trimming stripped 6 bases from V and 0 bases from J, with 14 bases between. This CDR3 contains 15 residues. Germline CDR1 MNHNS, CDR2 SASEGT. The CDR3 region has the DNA TGTGCCAGCAGAGTTTCGACAGAGTACCAAGAGACCCAGTACTTC. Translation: CASRVSTEYQETQYF.

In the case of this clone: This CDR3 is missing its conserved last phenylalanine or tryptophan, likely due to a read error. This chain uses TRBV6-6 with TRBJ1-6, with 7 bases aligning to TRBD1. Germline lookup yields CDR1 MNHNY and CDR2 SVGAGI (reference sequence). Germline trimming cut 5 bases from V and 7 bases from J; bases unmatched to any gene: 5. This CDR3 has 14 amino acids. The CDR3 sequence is CASSRTGPNSPLHL. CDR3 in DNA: TGTGCCAGCAGTCGGACAGGCCCAAATTCACCCCTCCACCTT.

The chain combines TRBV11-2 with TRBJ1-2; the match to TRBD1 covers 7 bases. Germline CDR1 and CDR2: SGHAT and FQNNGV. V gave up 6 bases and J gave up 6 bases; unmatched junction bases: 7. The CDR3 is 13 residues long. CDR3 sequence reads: CASSSDRDHGYTF. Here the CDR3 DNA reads TGTGCCAGCAGTTCCGACAGGGACCATGGCTACACCTTC.

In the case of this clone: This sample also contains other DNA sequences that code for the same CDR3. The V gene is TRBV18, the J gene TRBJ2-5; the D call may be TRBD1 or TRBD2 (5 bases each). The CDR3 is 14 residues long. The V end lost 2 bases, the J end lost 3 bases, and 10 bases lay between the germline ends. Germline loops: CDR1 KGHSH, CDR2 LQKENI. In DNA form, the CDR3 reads TGTGCCAGCTCACCAGGGACCGGGGAAGAGACCCAGTACTTC. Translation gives CASSPGTGEETQYF. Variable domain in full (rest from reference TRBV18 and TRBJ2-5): NAGVMQNPRHLVRRRGQEARLRCSPMKGHSHVYWYRQLPEEGLKFMVYLQKENIIDESGMPKERFSAEFPKEGPSILRIQQVVRGDSAAYFCASSPGTGEETQYFGPGTRLLVL.

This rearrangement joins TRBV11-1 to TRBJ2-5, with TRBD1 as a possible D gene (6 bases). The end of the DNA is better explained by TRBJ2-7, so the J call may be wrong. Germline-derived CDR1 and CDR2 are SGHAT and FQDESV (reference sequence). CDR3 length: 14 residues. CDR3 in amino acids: CASSQGPKTYEQYF. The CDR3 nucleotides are TGTGCCAGCAGCCAGGGGCCAAAGACCTACGAGCAGTACTTC.

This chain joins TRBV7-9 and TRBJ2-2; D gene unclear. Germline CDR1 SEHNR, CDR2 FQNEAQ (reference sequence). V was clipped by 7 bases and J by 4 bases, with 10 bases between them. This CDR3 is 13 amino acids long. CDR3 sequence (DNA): TGTGCCAGCACCTTTCTACGCACCGGGGAGCTGTTTTTT. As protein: CASTFLRTGELFF.

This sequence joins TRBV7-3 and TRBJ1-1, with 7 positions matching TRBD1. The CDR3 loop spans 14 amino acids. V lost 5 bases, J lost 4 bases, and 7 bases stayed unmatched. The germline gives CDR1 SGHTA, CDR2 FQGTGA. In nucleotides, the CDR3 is TGTGCCAGCAGCGTTCAGGGGGAAGGCACTGAAGCTTTCTTT. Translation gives CASSVQGEGTEAFF.

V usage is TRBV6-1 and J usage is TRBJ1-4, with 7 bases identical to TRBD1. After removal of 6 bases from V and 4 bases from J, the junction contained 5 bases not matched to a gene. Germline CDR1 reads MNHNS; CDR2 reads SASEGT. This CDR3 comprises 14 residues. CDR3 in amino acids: CASRGTAFNEKLFF. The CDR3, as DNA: TGTGCCAGCAGAGGGACAGCCTTTAATGAAAAACTGTTTTTT.

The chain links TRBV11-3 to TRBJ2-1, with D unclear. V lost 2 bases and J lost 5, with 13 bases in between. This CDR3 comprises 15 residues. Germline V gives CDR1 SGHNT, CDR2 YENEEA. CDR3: CASSLRVKDDNEQFF. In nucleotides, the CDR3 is TGTGCCAGCAGCTTAAGGGTGAAAGACGACAATGAGCAGTTCTTC.

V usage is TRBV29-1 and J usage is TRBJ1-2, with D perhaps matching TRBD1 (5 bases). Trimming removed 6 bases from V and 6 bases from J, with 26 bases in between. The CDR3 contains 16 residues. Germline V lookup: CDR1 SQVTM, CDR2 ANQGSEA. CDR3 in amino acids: CSVYGLSGSSFDGYTF. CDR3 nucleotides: TGCAGCGTGTACGGTTTATCAGGGAGCAGTTTCGATGGCTACACCTTC.

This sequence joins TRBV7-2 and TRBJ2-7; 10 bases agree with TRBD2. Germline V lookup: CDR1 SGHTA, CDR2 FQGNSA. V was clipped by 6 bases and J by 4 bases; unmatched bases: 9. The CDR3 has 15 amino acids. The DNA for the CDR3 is TGTGCCAGCAGTTTTACTAGCGGGGAGATTTACGAGCAGTACTTC. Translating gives CASSFTSGEIYEQYF. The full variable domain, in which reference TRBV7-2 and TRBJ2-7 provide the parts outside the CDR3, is GAGVSQSPSNKVTEKGKDVELRCDPISGHTALYWYRQSLGQGLEFLIYFQGNSAPDKSGLPSDRFSAERTGGSVSTLTIQRTQQEDSAVYLCASSFTSGEIYEQYFGPGTRLTVT.

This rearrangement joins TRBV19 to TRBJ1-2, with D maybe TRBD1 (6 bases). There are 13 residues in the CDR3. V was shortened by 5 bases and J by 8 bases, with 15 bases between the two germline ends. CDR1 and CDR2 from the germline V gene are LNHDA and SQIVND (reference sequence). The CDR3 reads CASSQLRGVGYTF. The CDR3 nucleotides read TGTGCCAGTAGTCAACTTAGGGGGGTCGGCTACACCTTC.